Listed here are 13 T cell receptor beta chains from one sample, sequenced in a study of T cells expressing NK-cell markers. One entry per CDR3 protein, without DNA, is what TCRdb gives after re-calling the 5' RACE reads. The sample's table shows 500,000 to 600,000 distinct CDR3 sequences. The sample comprised blood T cells: a sorted CD56 or NKG2C T cell subset, CD4+ or CD8+ T cells, or bulk PBMC T cells (not recorded which). All receptors derive from a young man in good health.

The V call is TRBV27, the J call TRBJ1-2; TCRdb outputs TRBD1, but without DNA this stays unchecked. Germline V gives CDR1 MNHEY, CDR2 SMNVEV (reference sequence). This CDR3 has 14 residues. The CDR3 region is CASSPPGGFNGYTF.

The chain carries TRBV2 and TRBJ2-2; TCRdb designates TRBD1, a call that cannot be tested without DNA. The CDR3 covers 18 residues. Germline assignment: CDR1 SNHLY and CDR2 FYNNEI. The CDR3 reads CASSEFMVGPGSSGELFF.

V and J are TRBV2 and TRBJ1-1; TCRdb names TRBD1, which stays unverified in the absence of DNA. The germline V gene encodes CDR1 SNHLY and CDR2 FYNNEI. The length of the CDR3 is 11 residues. CDR3 residues: CASSEQGKAFF. Complete variable domain (other parts from reference TRBV2 and TRBJ1-1): EPEVTQTPSHQVTQMGQEVILRCVPISNHLYFYWYRQILGQKVEFLVSFYNNEISEKSEIFDDQFSVERPDGSNFTLKIRSTKLEDSAMYFCASSEQGKAFFGQGTRLTVV.

This chain joins TRBV4-1 and TRBJ1-5; TCRdb names TRBD1, which stays unverified in the absence of DNA. CDR3 size: 15 residues. Germline CDR1 and CDR2: MGHRA and YSYEKL. The CDR3 is CASSQTRDPNQPQHF.

The CDR3 region is CASSTNSGRLVDNEQFF. The chain recombines TRBV5-1 with TRBJ2-1; the D call of TRBD2 rests on TCRdb alone, since no DNA is present to check it. Germline-derived CDR1 and CDR2 are SGHRS and YFSETQ. CDR3 size: 17 residues.

The V and J genes are TRBV5-1 and TRBJ1-5. Germline CDR1 and CDR2: SGHRS and YFSETQ. The CDR3 has 15 residues. This CDR3 reads CATYHLGRNNQPQHF.

This chain's CDR3 is CASSVSRYTGELFF. The V and J genes are TRBV9 and TRBJ2-2. This CDR3 has 14 amino acids. The germline gives CDR1 SGDLS, CDR2 YYNGEE.

The chain links TRBV5-1 to TRBJ2-1; TCRdb names TRBD1, which stays unverified in the absence of DNA. The germline V gene has CDR1 SGHRS and CDR2 YFSETQ. The CDR3 extends over 14 amino acids. The CDR3: CASSNSGGYNEQFF.

The gene calls are TRBV27 and TRBJ2-5; with no DNA, the TCRdb D assignment of TRBD1 cannot be verified. The CDR3 has 17 residues. Germline V lookup: CDR1 MNHEY, CDR2 SMNVEV (reference sequence). CDR3 residues: CASSLSKGEGALETQYF.

V is TRBV6-1 and J is TRBJ2-3; no DNA is available, so the TRBD1 call from TCRdb remains unchecked. The length of the CDR3 is 14 residues. CDR1 and CDR2 (germline): MNHNS, SASEGT. The CDR3 protein is CASRLRGTLDTQYF.

The chain combines TRBV20-1 with TRBJ1-1. The CDR3 runs 13 residues. The germline gives CDR1 DFQATT, CDR2 SNEGSKA (reference sequence). CDR3 sequence reads: CSARGGSSSEAFF.

The genes are TRBV5-1 and TRBJ2-7; the D gene TCRdb calls, TRBD2, cannot be checked with no DNA. The CDR3 covers 14 residues. Per germline, CDR1 SGHRS and CDR2 YFSETQ. This chain's CDR3 is CASSLRTGTNEQYF. The full variable domain, in which reference TRBV5-1 and TRBJ2-7 provide the parts outside the CDR3, is KAGVTQTPRYLIKTRGQQVTLSCSPISGHRSVSWYQQTPGQGLQFLFEYFSETQRNKGNFPGRFSGRQFSNSRSEMNVSTLELGDSALYLCASSLRTGTNEQYFGPGTRLTVT.

The chain recombines TRBV11-3 with TRBJ2-1; the D call of TRBD2 rests on TCRdb alone, since no DNA is present to check it. Germline CDR1 is SGHNT and CDR2 is YENEEA. This CDR3 has 15 amino acids. The CDR3 protein is CASSPSAGGNYEQFF.